Below, 27 T cell receptor beta chains from the same sample are listed, as sequenced in a study of blood T cell repertoires in COVID-19. This table comes from immunoSEQ multiplex PCR, and its TCRdb copy is limited to in-frame clones, with some not included. The data hold around 300,000 clones, with 75% to 90% observed a single time. The sequencing input was peripheral blood. The receptors were gathered from a man aged 50-60 years with acute or convalescent COVID-19.

CDR3 sequence: CATSDPGQGDYGYTF. CDR3 bases: TGTGCCACCAGTGACCCGGGACAGGGAGACTATGGCTACACCTTC. The chain has TRBV24-1 and TRBJ1-2; 9 bases map to TRBD1. The CDR3 has 15 residues. Germline CDR1 reads KGHDR; CDR2 reads SFDVKD. With 4 bases clipped from V and 3 bases from J, the junction kept 5 bases outside the gene matches.

The CDR3 sequence: CSVDGDRGSGNTEAFF. In nucleotides, the CDR3 is TGCAGCGTTGATGGCGACAGGGGAAGTGGGAACACTGAAGCTTTCTTT. V and J are TRBV29-1 and TRBJ1-1; TRBD1 matches 8 bases. CDR1 is SQVTM and CDR2 is ANQGSEA in the germline V gene. J was trimmed by 1 base and V by 3 bases; bases with no gene match: 10. The CDR3 sequence is 16 residues long.

The V gene is TRBV4-1, the J gene TRBJ1-1; TRBD1 might be the D (5 bases). The V gene's germline CDR1 is MGHRA and CDR2 YSYEKL. Trimming stripped 1 base from V and 10 bases from J, with 16 bases between. The CDR3 is 14 residues long. This CDR3 reads CASSQVGGVGGAFF. DNA of the CDR3: TGCGCCAGCAGCCAAGTCGGAGGGGTAGGTGGAGCTTTCTTT.

The rearrangement uses TRBV10-3 and TRBJ1-1; TRBD1 is a possible D gene (5 bases). This CDR3 comprises 14 residues. The germline V gene has CDR1 ENHRY and CDR2 SYGVKD. V lost 2 bases, J lost 0 bases, and 7 bases lay in between. The DNA for the CDR3 is TGTGCCATCAGTGAGCAGGGCATGAACACTGAAGCTTTCTTT. Amino acids: CAISEQGMNTEAFF.

CDR3 nucleotide sequence: TGCAGCGTTGAAAACTGGAACACTGAAGCTTTCTTT. Protein product: CSVENWNTEAFF. V and J are TRBV29-1 and TRBJ1-1; no definite D call. The CDR3 consists of 12 residues. V was pared by 2 bases and J by 1 base, with 5 bases between. Germline V gene lookup returns CDR1 SQVTM and CDR2 ANQGSEA. Together with reference TRBV29-1 and TRBJ1-1, the CDR3 gives the full variable domain: SAVISQKPSRDICQRGTSLTIQCQVDSQVTMMFWYRQQPGQSLTLIATANQGSEATYESGFVIDKFPISRPNLTFSTLTVSNMSPEDSSIYLCSVENWNTEAFFGQGTRLTVV.

V gene TRBV12-5 combines with J gene TRBJ2-1; D possibly corresponds to TRBD1 (6 bases). The germline V and J ends were trimmed by 6 bases and 8 bases, with 11 bases remaining between them. This CDR3 has 12 amino acids. Germline CDR1 LGHNT, CDR2 FRNRAP. The CDR3 DNA reads as TGTGCTAGTGGACCCACAGGGCATGAGCAGTTCTTC. Protein sequence: CASGPTGHEQFF. Complete variable domain (other parts from reference TRBV12-5 and TRBJ2-1): DARVTQTPRHKVTEMGQEVTMRCQPILGHNTVFWYRQTMMQGLELLAYFRNRAPLDDSGMPKDRFSAEMPDATLATLKIQPSEPRDSAVYFCASGPTGHEQFFGPGTRLTVL.

This clone appeared once. J is TRBJ2-2 and V is TRBV3-1 (or the pseudogene TRBV3-2); D is perhaps TRBD1 (5 bases). CDR1 and CDR2 (germline): LGHDT, YNNKEL (reference sequence). V was cut by 3 bases and J by 0 bases, with 11 bases left in between. CDR3 length: 16 residues. CDR3 DNA: TGTGCCAGCAGCCAGATAGACAGAGCGAACACCGGGGAGCTGTTTTTT. The encoded protein is CASSQIDRANTGELFF.

The rearrangement links TRBV11-2 to TRBJ2-1; TRBD1 is a possible D gene (5 bases). The length of the CDR3 is 15 residues. The V end lost 1 base, the J end lost 2 bases, and 9 bases lay between the germline ends. Germline V gene lookup returns CDR1 SGHAT and CDR2 FQNNGV. CDR3 loop: CASSLGAGPYNEQFF. CDR3 coding DNA: TGTGCCAGCAGCTTAGGGGCAGGGCCCTACAATGAGCAGTTCTTC.

This clone was observed a few times. This CDR3 reads CASSAEAGDGYTF. In nucleotides, the CDR3 is TGTGCCAGCAGCGCCGAGGCAGGGGATGGCTACACCTTC. J is TRBJ1-2 and V is TRBV7-9, with TRBD1 as a possible D gene (6 bases). Trimming cost V 5 bases and J 6 bases, with 13 bases left between them. The CDR3 is made up of 13 amino acids. The germline CDR1 and CDR2 sequences are SEHNR and FQNEAQ (reference sequence).

This chain links TRBV13 with TRBJ1-2; 8 bases agree with TRBD1. V lost 0 bases, J lost 10 bases, and 4 bases stayed unmatched. CDR3 length: 13 amino acids. The germline V gene has CDR1 PRHDT and CDR2 FYEKMQ (reference sequence). The CDR3 DNA is TGTGCCAGCAGCTTAGGCCCGACAGGGGTCTACACCTTC. It yields the protein CASSLGPTGVYTF.

The chain joins TRBV5-1 to TRBJ1-6, with a weak D call TRBD1 (6 bases). Germline V lookup: CDR1 SGHRS, CDR2 YFSETQ. This CDR3 contains 14 residues. V lost 4 bases to trimming and J lost 6 bases, with 11 bases between them. CDR3 bases: TGCGCCAGCAGCGCTGGACAGTTTAATTCACCCCTCCACTTT. It translates to CASSAGQFNSPLHF.

In this sample, this clone turned up once. The chain recombines TRBV20-1 with TRBJ1-4; D not certain. The CDR3 extends over 11 amino acids. Germline loops: CDR1 DFQATT, CDR2 SNEGSKA (reference sequence). V lost 0 bases, J lost 8 bases, and 4 bases lay in between. For the CDR3, the DNA is TGCAGTGCTAGAGATCAGGAAAAACTGTTTTTT. Its translation is CSARDQEKLFF.

This chain connects TRBV11-2 to TRBJ2-1; the D is unclear. The CDR3 runs 13 residues. Trimming took off 1 base at V and 9 bases at J, with 10 bases between the two ends. CDR1 is SGHAT and CDR2 is FQNNGV in the germline V gene. The CDR3 loop is CASSLGGAREQFF. The CDR3 DNA sequence: TGTGCCAGCAGCTTAGGCGGAGCCCGTGAGCAGTTCTTC. The entire variable domain, with the rest obtained from reference TRBV11-2 and TRBJ2-1, is as follows: EAGVAQSPRYKIIEKRQSVAFWCNPISGHATLYWYQQILGQGPKLLIQFQNNGVVDDSQLPKDRFSAERLKGVDSTLKIQPAKLEDSAVYLCASSLGGAREQFFGPGTRLTVL.

This chain uses TRBV3-1 (or the pseudogene TRBV3-2) with TRBJ2-2; tentatively, D is TRBD1 (5 bases). V gave up 5 bases and J gave up 5 bases, with 9 bases separating them. Germline V gives CDR1 LGHDT, CDR2 YNNKEL (reference sequence). This CDR3 comprises 13 residues. In DNA, the CDR3 is TGTGCCAGCAGCTATTACAGGACCGGGGAGCTGTTTTTT. This sequence encodes CASSYYRTGELFF.

This chain links TRBV7-2 with TRBJ1-5; the match to TRBD1 covers 8 bases. Germline V CDR1 and CDR2: SGHTA, FQGNSA. After removal of 4 bases from V and 0 bases from J, the junction contained 2 bases not matched to a gene. CDR3 length: 15 amino acids. DNA for the CDR3: TGTGCCAGCAGCTGGGACAGGTATAGCAATCAGCCCCAGCATTTT. It encodes CASSWDRYSNQPQHF.

V is TRBV5-4 and J is TRBJ2-7; TRBD1 agrees at 8 bases. The V and J ends lost 0 bases and 5 bases, in that order; junction bases with no gene match: 4. Germline values: CDR1 SGHNT, CDR2 YYREEE (reference sequence). The CDR3 totals 14 residues. CDR3 DNA: TGTGCCAGCAGCTTGGCCGTACAGGGGGACGAGCAGTACTTC. Translated, it gives CASSLAVQGDEQYF.

The V gene is TRBV3-1 (or the pseudogene TRBV3-2), the J gene TRBJ1-3; D is uncertain. The CDR3 loop spans 17 amino acids. Trimming shortened V by 0 bases and J by 0 bases, and 12 bases separated the two germline ends. Germline CDR1 LGHDT, CDR2 YNNKEL (reference sequence). The CDR3 here is CASSQDLSGFSGNTIYF. The CDR3 coding sequence is TGTGCCAGCAGCCAAGATCTATCAGGATTCTCTGGAAACACCATATATTTT.

The chain is built from TRBV11-3 and TRBJ2-7; D perhaps matches TRBD1 (7 bases). V was pared by 5 bases and J by 2 bases, with 10 bases between. The germline gives CDR1 SGHNT, CDR2 YENEEA. This CDR3 has 13 residues. The CDR3 region is CASSAGQPYEQYF. The CDR3 DNA sequence: TGTGCCAGCAGCGCGGGACAGCCCTACGAGCAGTACTTC.

The chain links TRBV18 to TRBJ1-6; 7 positions match TRBD1. The CDR3 totals 17 residues. The germline gives CDR1 KGHSH, CDR2 LQKENI. Germline trimming cut 4 bases from V and 0 bases from J; bases unmatched to any gene: 6. The CDR3 DNA reads as TGTGCCAGCTCACATACAGGGGCCAACTCCTATAATTCACCCCTCCACTTT. It translates to CASSHTGANSYNSPLHF.

This chain links TRBV5-5 with TRBJ2-5; a weak D match, TRBD2 (6 bases). V was clipped by 0 bases and J by 7 bases, with 10 bases between them. Germline assignment: CDR1 SGHKS and CDR2 YYEKEE (reference sequence). This CDR3 has 13 amino acids. The CDR3 nucleotides read TGTGCCAGCAGCTTGGGAGGGCGGGGGACCCAGTACTTC. This codes for CASSLGGRGTQYF. Based on the CDR3 plus reference TRBV5-5 and TRBJ2-5, the full variable domain is DAGVTQSPTHLIKTRGQQVTLRCSPISGHKSVSWYQQVLGQGPQFIFQYYEKEERGRGNFPDRFSARQFPNYSSELNVNALLLGDSALYLCASSLGGRGTQYFGPGTRLLVL.

The chain uses TRBV5-1 and TRBJ1-6, with 8 nucleotides matching TRBD1. From germline, CDR1 is SGHRS and CDR2 YFSETQ. The CDR3 covers 16 residues. V dropped 2 bases and J dropped 10; count of bases not matched to a gene: 11. The CDR3 is CASSLARGQVLSPLHF. In nucleotides, the CDR3 is TGCGCCAGCAGCTTAGCGAGGGGACAGGTATTATCACCCCTCCACTTT.

The sample holds one count of this clone. The CDR3 reads CASSEGRAANTGELFF. Here the CDR3 DNA reads TGTGCCAGCAGTGAAGGGAGGGCCGCGAACACCGGGGAGCTGTTTTTT. The chain combines TRBV6-1 with TRBJ2-2, with a tentative D call TRBD2 (6 bases). V dropped 1 base and J dropped 0 bases, with 9 bases sitting between them. The length of the CDR3 is 16 residues. Germline V gene lookup returns CDR1 MNHNS and CDR2 SASEGT.

The chain joins TRBV19 to TRBJ2-1; 10 bases are shared with TRBD2. The germline V gene has CDR1 LNHDA and CDR2 SQIVND (reference sequence). The junction had 6 bases not matched to a gene; V was cut back by 3 bases and J by 7 bases. This CDR3 is built from 15 residues. CDR3 bases: TGTGCCAGTAGTATGGTGATAGCGGGGGGAAATGAGCAGTTCTTC. This codes for CASSMVIAGGNEQFF.

V gene TRBV2 combines with J gene TRBJ2-3, with TRBD1 as a possible D gene (6 bases). Per the germline V gene, CDR1 is SNHLY and CDR2 is FYNNEI. This CDR3 has 13 residues. V was clipped by 6 bases and J by 3 bases, with 10 bases between them. The CDR3 coding sequence is TGTGCCAGCAGGGGAGACAGGACAGATACGCAGTATTTT. It codes for CASRGDRTDTQYF. Based on the CDR3 plus reference TRBV2 and TRBJ2-3, the full variable domain is EPEVTQTPSHQVTQMGQEVILRCVPISNHLYFYWYRQILGQKVEFLVSFYNNEISEKSEIFDDQFSVERPDGSNFTLKIRSTKLEDSAMYFCASRGDRTDTQYFGPGTRLTVL.

A remark on this clone: The junction differs from germline at one of its ends, possibly a read error. This CDR3 is also generated by other DNA sequences in the sample. This rearrangement joins TRBV5-1 to TRBJ2-7; perhaps TRBD1 as D (6 bases). Germline V gives CDR1 SGHRS, CDR2 YFSETQ. The CDR3 length is 16 residues. CDR3 sequence: CASSLAAGQSSYEQYF. The CDR3 coding sequence is TGCGCCAGCAGCCTAGCCGCAGGACAGAGCTCCTACGAGCAGTACTTT. The full variable domain, its missing parts supplied by reference TRBV5-1 and TRBJ2-7, is KAGVTQTPRYLIKTRGQQVTLSCSPISGHRSVSWYQQTPGQGLQFLFEYFSETQRNKGNFPGRFSGRQFSNSRSEMNVSTLELGDSALYLCASSLAAGQSSYEQYFGPGTRLTVT.

This chain joins TRBV7-8 and TRBJ2-5, with unresolved D. Germline loops: CDR1 SGHVS, CDR2 FQNEAQ. The CDR3 has 14 residues. Trimming removed 2 bases at V and 5 bases at J, with 12 bases between. CDR3 sequence: CASSLPMRRETQYF. The CDR3, as DNA: TGTGCCAGCAGCTTACCAATGCGCCGGGAGACCCAGTACTTC.

A note on this clone: Other DNA sequences in this specimen translate into the identical CDR3. The V call is TRBV9, the J call TRBJ2-1; 11 bases match TRBD2. With 2 bases clipped from V and 4 bases from J, the junction kept 2 bases outside the gene matches. CDR3 length: 15 amino acids. CDR1 and CDR2 (germline): SGDLS, YYNGEE. The CDR3 sequence is CASSVASGGYNEQFF. CDR3 coding DNA: TGTGCCAGCAGCGTCGCTAGCGGGGGGTACAATGAGCAGTTCTTC.